One sample yielded the 16 T cell receptor beta chains listed below, sequenced in a study of blood T cell repertoires in COVID-19. TCRdb's copy holds only in-frame clones and misses some; the assay was immunoSEQ multiplex PCR. The table records 250,000 to 350,000 clones, about 90% of them present only once. The sample taken for sequencing was PBMCs or T cells enriched from blood (not recorded which). The receptor source for this set is a woman aged 18-29 years with acute COVID-19.

DNA of the CDR3: TGTGCCAGCACCAGGGGGGAAGACACGAGGTATGGCTACACCTTC. Protein product: CASTRGEDTRYGYTF. This sequence joins TRBV7-2 and TRBJ1-2; 7 bases fit TRBD1. The trim removed 7 bases at V and 5 bases at J, leaving 13 bases unmatched. Per germline, CDR1 SGHTA and CDR2 FQGNSA. This CDR3 has 15 residues.

The rearrangement uses TRBV6-1 and TRBJ1-5, with D possibly TRBD1 on 5 matching bases. With 2 bases removed from V and 4 bases from J, the gap between germline ends came to 12 bases. This CDR3 comprises 15 residues. CDR1 is MNHNS, CDR2 SASEGT, per germline. In DNA, the CDR3 is TGTGCCAGCAGTGAATTGGACGCAGGGAATCAGCCCCAGCATTTT. This gives the protein CASSELDAGNQPQHF.

This chain joins TRBV7-2 and TRBJ2-7; TRBD2 agrees at 13 bases. V shed 5 bases, J shed 2 bases, and the junction held 3 bases outside the gene matches. This CDR3 has 15 residues. CDR1 and CDR2 (germline): SGHTA, FQGNSA. The chain's CDR3 is CASSLGLAGTYEQYF. CDR3 sequence (DNA): TGTGCCAGCAGCCTGGGACTAGCGGGAACCTACGAGCAGTACTTC.

This clone was observed a handful of times. The DNA of the CDR3 is TGCGCCAGCAGCTCCCCCGGGACTAGCGTTTTGAGCTCCTACAATGAGCAGTTCTTC. It is translated as CASSSPGTSVLSSYNEQFF. V is TRBV5-1 and J is TRBJ2-1; 10 positions agree with TRBD2. The germline CDR1 and CDR2 sequences are SGHRS and YFSETQ. The trim removed 3 bases at V and 0 bases at J, leaving 12 bases unmatched. The CDR3 sequence is 19 residues long. Together with reference TRBV5-1 and TRBJ2-1, the CDR3 gives the full variable domain: KAGVTQTPRYLIKTRGQQVTLSCSPISGHRSVSWYQQTPGQGLQFLFEYFSETQRNKGNFPGRFSGRQFSNSRSEMNVSTLELGDSALYLCASSSPGTSVLSSYNEQFFGPGTRLTVL.

The chain employs TRBV28 and TRBJ2-7, with D maybe TRBD1 (5 bases). The CDR3 loop spans 14 amino acids. The ends were cut back, 8 bases at V and 2 bases at J, with 16 bases in the middle. Germline CDR1 reads MDHEN; CDR2 reads SYDVKM. The CDR3 DNA sequence: TGTGCCAGCCAATTAATAGGGGAACCCTACGAGCAGTACTTC. This translates into CASQLIGEPYEQYF.

The chain has TRBV10-3 and TRBJ2-7; possibly TRBD1 for D (5 bases). V dropped 4 bases and J dropped 2 bases, with 9 bases sitting between them. The CDR3 loop spans 13 amino acids. CDR1 ENHRY and CDR2 SYGVKD come from the germline V gene. The CDR3, as DNA: TGTGCCATCAGTGCGGGCAGGGCCTACGAGCAGTACTTC. Translation gives CAISAGRAYEQYF.

The DNA of the CDR3 is TGTGCCAGTAGCAGCTCAGACAGGGGAGCTGTCGAAGCTTTCTTT. Its protein is CASSSSDRGAVEAFF. This chain uses TRBV19 with TRBJ1-1, with 8 nucleotides matching TRBD1. Germline V gene data show CDR1 as LNHDA and CDR2 as SQIVND (reference sequence). This CDR3 is 15 amino acids long. After removal of 6 bases from V and 8 bases from J, the junction contained 14 bases not matched to a gene.

The V gene is TRBV7-9, the J gene TRBJ1-2; no definite D call. This CDR3 has 13 residues. The V end was cut by 2 bases, the J end by 8 bases, with 12 bases between. From germline, CDR1 is SEHNR and CDR2 FQNEAQ (reference sequence). DNA of the CDR3: TGTGCCAGCAGCTTAATGGCAGGAGGGGGCTACACCTTC. Amino acids: CASSLMAGGGYTF.

This chain links TRBV13 with TRBJ1-2; the match to TRBD1 covers 9 bases. Losses at the gene ends were 4 bases for V and 5 bases for J; bases not matched to a gene: 8. Germline-derived CDR1 and CDR2 are PRHDT and FYEKMQ (reference sequence). The CDR3 runs 15 residues. This chain's CDR3 is CASSSAGQGQYGYTF. CDR3 nucleotides: TGTGCCAGCAGCTCCGCGGGACAGGGCCAGTATGGCTACACCTTC.

The chain links TRBV11-2 to TRBJ1-4, with no clear D. Germline values: CDR1 SGHAT, CDR2 FQNNGV. The CDR3 has 15 residues. Trimming took 1 base from V and 0 from J, leaving 6 bases between them. CDR3 bases: TGTGCCAGCAGCTTAGGGCCCGCAACTAATGAAAAACTGTTTTTT. The encoded protein is CASSLGPATNEKLFF.

The chain is built from TRBV7-2 and TRBJ2-1; 9 positions agree with TRBD1. CDR1 is SGHTA and CDR2 is FQGNSA in the germline V gene. J was trimmed by 15 bases and V by 5 bases; bases with no gene match: 11. This CDR3 spans 13 amino acids. In DNA, the CDR3 is TGTGCCAGCAGCCAAAACGCCGGACAGGGGACGTTCTTC. This gives the protein CASSQNAGQGTFF. The full variable domain, in which reference TRBV7-2 and TRBJ2-1 provide the parts outside the CDR3, is GAGVSQSPSNKVTEKGKDVELRCDPISGHTALYWYRQSLGQGLEFLIYFQGNSAPDKSGLPSDRFSAERTGGSVSTLTIQRTQQEDSAVYLCASSQNAGQGTFFGPGTRLTVL.

The rearrangement uses TRBV5-1 and TRBJ2-7, with TRBD1 matching 9 bases. The CDR3 extends over 14 amino acids. The J segment lost 6 bases and the V segment lost 6 bases, leaving 10 bases of the junction unmatched. Germline assignment: CDR1 SGHRS and CDR2 YFSETQ. The DNA of the CDR3 is TGCGCCAGCACACACCCGGGACAGGGCCGCGAGCAGTACTTC. Translated, it gives CASTHPGQGREQYF.

The chain carries TRBV1 and TRBJ2-1; the D call of TRBD2 is as the table states it, not checked on the DNA. TRBV1 is listed as a pseudogene. The CDR3 totals 17 residues. CDR3 in DNA: TGCACCAGCAGCCAAGATCGGCCCAGCGGGGCTTACAATGAGCAGTTCTTC. Protein sequence: CTSSQDRPSGAYNEQFF.

The chain employs TRBV9 and TRBJ1-6, with TRBD1 matching over 8 bases. The germline gives CDR1 SGDLS, CDR2 YYNGEE. The CDR3 has 15 amino acids. With V trimmed by 3 bases and J by 8 bases, 7 bases remained unmatched. The CDR3 region has the DNA TGTGCCAGCAGCGCTAGCACAGGGGGATATTCACCCCTCCACTTT. It yields the protein CASSASTGGYSPLHF.

The gene calls are TRBV29-1 and TRBJ2-7, with 10 bases identical to TRBD1. The CDR3 consists of 14 residues. After removal of 4 bases from V and 4 bases from J, the junction contained 7 bases not matched to a gene. The germline V gene has CDR1 SQVTM and CDR2 ANQGSEA. CDR3 sequence: CSVVTGGAFYEQYF. CDR3 bases: TGCAGCGTTGTGACAGGGGGCGCTTTTTACGAGCAGTACTTC.

The rearrangement joins TRBV19 to TRBJ1-1; D unclear. V was clipped by 2 bases and J by 0 bases, with 10 bases between them. Germline V lookup: CDR1 LNHDA, CDR2 SQIVND (reference sequence). The length of the CDR3 is 15 residues. The CDR3 DNA follows: TGTGCCAGTAGTATATTTGGGCAGTTGAACACTGAAGCTTTCTTT. This translates into CASSIFGQLNTEAFF.